This is a list of T cell receptor beta chains from one sample in a study of blood T cell repertoires in COVID-19. The method was immunoSEQ multiplex PCR; TCRdb's version includes in-frame clones alone and lacks a portion of them. Among roughly 150,000 clones listed, about 88% were seen once. Sequencing used peripheral blood. These TCRs come from a woman between 65 and 79 years old with acute or convalescent COVID-19. The CDR3 runs from the conserved cysteine through the conserved F or W. A D gene is named only where the DNA matches it firmly. Some rows have no size entry. The others give once, few or many, or a class for an expanded clone.

j_call: TRBJ1-1; v_call: TRBV19; d_call: -; clone_size: -; cdr3_aa: CASSTPWNTEAFF; cdr3_nt: TGTGCCAGTAGTACCCCTTGGAACACTGAAGCTTTCTTT
j_call: TRBJ2-1; v_call: TRBV19; d_call: TRBD1; clone_size: few; cdr3_aa: CASSAAGGQGEQFF; cdr3_nt: TGTGCCAGTAGTGCAGCAGGGGGCCAGGGTGAGCAGTTCTTC
j_call: TRBJ2-1; v_call: TRBV7-2; d_call: -; clone_size: -; cdr3_aa: CASSSRVGGSEQFF; cdr3_nt: TGTGCCAGCAGCTCCCGCGTTGGCGGGTCGGAGCAGTTCTTC
j_call: TRBJ2-3; v_call: TRBV4-1; d_call: -; clone_size: -; cdr3_aa: CASSQDRAGSYSDRTDTQYF; cdr3_nt: TGCGCCAGCAGCCAAGATCGTGCCGGAAGTTACAGTGACCGCACAGATACGCAGTATTTT
j_call: TRBJ1-6; v_call: TRBV19; d_call: -; clone_size: -; cdr3_aa: CASSIKGVSYNSPLHF; cdr3_nt: TGTGCCAGTAGTATCAAGGGGGTATCCTATAATTCACCCCTCCACTTT
j_call: TRBJ2-6; v_call: TRBV5-1; d_call: -; clone_size: -; cdr3_aa: CASSLELRGAGANVLTF; cdr3_nt: TGCGCCAGCAGCTTGGAACTCAGGGGGGCTGGGGCCAACGTCCTGACTTTC
j_call: TRBJ2-7; v_call: TRBV9; d_call: TRBD1; clone_size: -; cdr3_aa: CASSPLSRTGAYEQYF; cdr3_nt: TGTGCCAGCAGCCCACTATCCAGGACAGGGGCCTACGAGCAGTACTTC
j_call: TRBJ2-1; v_call: TRBV10-3; d_call: -; clone_size: -; cdr3_aa: CAAEQGGGEQFF; cdr3_nt: TGTGCCGCCGAGCAGGGGGGAGGTGAGCAGTTCTTC
j_call: TRBJ1-2; v_call: TRBV29-1; d_call: -; clone_size: once; cdr3_aa: CSVDTGHSNYGYTF; cdr3_nt: TGCAGCGTTGATACAGGGCACTCTAACTATGGCTACACCTTC
j_call: TRBJ2-6; v_call: TRBV3-1/TRBV3-2; d_call: TRBD2; clone_size: -; cdr3_aa: CASSQDLGLAGGKSGANVLTF; cdr3_nt: TGTGCCAGCAGCCAAGATCTAGGGCTAGCGGGGGGGAAATCCGGGGCCAACGTCCTGACTTTC
j_call: TRBJ1-2; v_call: TRBV10-3; d_call: -; clone_size: -; cdr3_aa: CAISPQQGNYGYTF; cdr3_nt: TGTGCCATCAGCCCTCAACAGGGAAACTATGGCTACACCTTC
j_call: TRBJ1-4; v_call: TRBV6-2/TRBV6-3; d_call: TRBD1; clone_size: -; cdr3_aa: CASSLTGGTGLNNEKLFF; cdr3_nt: TGTGCCAGCAGTCTTACAGGGGGCACCGGCCTAAATAATGAAAAACTGTTTTTT
j_call: TRBJ2-7; v_call: TRBV2; d_call: -; clone_size: -; cdr3_aa: CASSSKRTGTYEQYF; cdr3_nt: TGTGCCAGCAGCTCGAAGAGAACAGGCACCTACGAGCAGTACTTC
j_call: TRBJ1-2; v_call: TRBV28; d_call: -; clone_size: -; cdr3_aa: CASSTSGGRSNYGYTF; cdr3_nt: TGTGCCAGCAGTACATCAGGTGGGCGATCTAACTATGGCTACACCTTC
j_call: TRBJ1-1; v_call: TRBV29-1; d_call: -; clone_size: -; cdr3_aa: CSVSRGSTTEAFF; cdr3_nt: TGCAGCGTTTCAAGGGGCTCAACCACTGAAGCTTTCTTT
j_call: TRBJ1-2; v_call: TRBV4-2; d_call: TRBD1; clone_size: -; cdr3_aa: CASSQALRGGALGNYGYTF; cdr3_nt: TGTGCCAGCAGCCAAGCATTGAGAGGGGGCGCCTTGGGAAACTATGGCTACACCTTC
j_call: TRBJ1-2; v_call: TRBV19; d_call: TRBD1; clone_size: -; cdr3_aa: CASSMERGQGPPLGYGYTF; cdr3_nt: TGTGCCAGTAGTATGGAGAGGGGACAGGGCCCCCCACTAGGCTATGGCTACACCTTC
j_call: TRBJ1-1; v_call: TRBV2; d_call: -; clone_size: -; cdr3_aa: CASSDFSSYTEAFF; cdr3_nt: TGTGCCAGCAGTGATTTTAGTTCTTACACTGAAGCTTTCTTT
j_call: TRBJ1-1; v_call: TRBV9; d_call: -; clone_size: -; cdr3_aa: CASSANPGLTAANTEAFF; cdr3_nt: TGTGCCAGCAGCGCTAACCCGGGACTTACAGCCGCGAACACTGAAGCTTTCTTT
j_call: TRBJ2-5; v_call: TRBV11-2; d_call: -; clone_size: -; cdr3_aa: CASSPALPDRLQETQYF; cdr3_nt: TGTGCCAGCAGCCCAGCCCTCCCGGACAGATTACAAGAGACCCAGTACTTC
j_call: TRBJ1-2; v_call: TRBV2; d_call: -; clone_size: -; cdr3_aa: CASSAAGRLGYTF; cdr3_nt: TGTGCCAGCAGTGCTGCCGGCAGGCTAGGCTACACCTTC
j_call: TRBJ1-2; v_call: TRBV7-2; d_call: -; clone_size: -; cdr3_aa: CASSSQRGFRGYTF; cdr3_nt: TGTGCCAGCAGCTCACAAAGGGGTTTTCGGGGCTACACCTTC
j_call: TRBJ2-3; v_call: TRBV18; d_call: -; clone_size: -; cdr3_aa: CASSPGHSTDTQYF; cdr3_nt: TGTGCCAGCTCGCCGGGACATTCCACAGATACGCAGTATTTT
j_call: TRBJ1-6; v_call: TRBV2; d_call: TRBD1; clone_size: -; cdr3_aa: CASWLQGMNSPLHF; cdr3_nt: TGTGCCAGCTGGCTACAGGGGATGAATTCACCCCTCCACTTT
j_call: TRBJ2-3; v_call: TRBV10-3; d_call: TRBD1; clone_size: -; cdr3_aa: CAISDRGRFTDTQYF; cdr3_nt: TGTGCCATCAGTGACAGGGGGCGCTTCACAGATACGCAGTATTTT
j_call: TRBJ1-2; v_call: TRBV9; d_call: -; clone_size: -; cdr3_aa: CASSIQDGVQGYTF; cdr3_nt: TGTGCCAGCAGCATCCAGGACGGGGTCCAGGGCTACACCTTC
j_call: TRBJ2-2; v_call: TRBV9; d_call: -; clone_size: -; cdr3_aa: CASSVGLGANGELFF; cdr3_nt: TGTGCCAGCAGCGTAGGCTTAGGGGCCAACGGGGAGCTGTTTTTT
j_call: TRBJ2-2; v_call: TRBV19; d_call: -; clone_size: few; cdr3_aa: CASSIKLGAGELFF; cdr3_nt: TGTGCCAGTAGTATAAAGTTAGGGGCCGGGGAGCTGTTTTTT
j_call: TRBJ1-2; v_call: TRBV10-3; d_call: -; clone_size: -; cdr3_aa: CAISDAGAINYGYTF; cdr3_nt: TGTGCCATCAGTGATGCGGGGGCGATTAACTATGGCTACACCTTC
j_call: TRBJ1-2; v_call: TRBV5-1; d_call: -; clone_size: -; cdr3_aa: CASSLAPTGGGYGYTF; cdr3_nt: TGCGCCAGCAGCTTGGCCCCCACCGGAGGCGGTTATGGCTACACCTTC
j_call: TRBJ1-1; v_call: TRBV5-1; d_call: -; clone_size: -; cdr3_aa: CASSLAGLMRTEAFF; cdr3_nt: TGCGCCAGCAGCTTAGCAGGGCTTATGCGCACTGAAGCTTTCTTT
j_call: TRBJ1-2; v_call: TRBV18; d_call: -; clone_size: -; cdr3_aa: CASSPDVANYGYTF; cdr3_nt: TGTGCCAGCTCACCCGATGTAGCTAACTATGGCTACACCTTC
j_call: TRBJ1-1; v_call: TRBV6-5; d_call: -; clone_size: -; cdr3_aa: CASSYSEGYTEAFF; cdr3_nt: TGTGCCAGCAGTTACTCGGAGGGTTACACTGAAGCTTTCTTT